This TCR beta chain was documented in a study of T-cell memory formation after mild COVID-19. There are a few counts of this clonotype. Each CDR3 protein is one row after TCRdb ran MiXCR on the 5' RACE reads. The sample holds roughly 250,000 distinct CDR3 sequences, around 15% seen once. CDR3 length: 13 amino acids. V lost 9 bases, J lost 4 bases, and 15 bases lay in between. The V gene's germline CDR1 is SGHTA and CDR2 FQGNSA. The clonotype originates from a man younger than 35 who had mild COVID-19 (a few samples of this study predate the infection). Cell type and time point are not known. The rearrangement uses TRBV7-2 and TRBJ1-1, with D tentatively TRBD1 (5 bases). The sample was PBMCs or a T cell subset sorted from them (not recorded which). CDR3: CASGAFGGTEAFF. DNA for the CDR3: TGTGCCAGTGGGGCCTTTGGAGGCACTGAAGCTTTCTTT. Full variable domain (rest looked up from reference TRBV7-2 and TRBJ1-1): GAGVSQSPSNKVTEKGKDVELRCDPISGHTALYWYRQSLGQGLEFLIYFQGNSAPDKSGLPSDRFSAERTGGSVSTLTIQRTQQEDSAVYLCASGAFGGTEAFFGQGTRLTVV.